One sample yielded the 29 T cell receptor beta chains listed below, sequenced in a study of tumor and adjacent non-tumor tissue in lung cancer. This sample's RNA came from whole unsorted tissue. This non-tumor lung sample came from over 3 cm beyond the tumor edge. TCRbeta libraries were built with three rounds of nested PCR, modified from ARM-PCR. TCRdb itself ran the multiplex PCR reads through MiXCR, one entry per CDR3 protein. The table has more than 75,000 distinct CDR3 sequences, 75% to 85% seen once. The sequenced sample was distant non-tumor lung tissue. These receptor sequences come from a man aged 55 to 70 with small cell lung cancer.

This clonotype appeared a single time. One junction end does not reproduce the germline sequence, and a read error may be involved. This chain joins TRBV29-1 and TRBJ1-1; D not certain. The V gene's germline CDR1 is SQVTM and CDR2 ANQGSEA. This CDR3 is built from 13 residues. The CDR3 DNA sequence: TGCAGCGTTGTGGAAGCCGGATGGTCTGAAACTTTCTTT. It specifies CSVVEAGWSETFF.

In the case of this clonotype: One end of the junction varies from germline; a read error may be responsible. The gene calls are TRBV11-2 and TRBJ2-2; D remains unclear. Germline V gene sequence: CDR1 SGHAT, CDR2 FQNNGV. The CDR3 contains 13 residues. DNA of the CDR3: TGTGTCAGCAGCTTAGTGGGTACCGGGGAGCTGTTTTTT. As protein: CVSSLVGTGELFF.

Worth noting for this clonotype: A much bigger clone sits one base away, suggesting this may be a read error. The gene calls are TRBV7-9 and TRBJ2-1; 9 positions agree with TRBD2. Germline V CDR1 and CDR2: SEHNR, FQNEAQ (reference sequence). Unmatched junction bases numbered 4, after V lost 4 bases and J lost 0 bases. CDR3 length: 16 amino acids. CDR3 sequence: CASSWISGSSYNEQFF. DNA for the CDR3: TGTGCCAGCAGCTGGATTAGCGGGAGCTCCTACAATGAGCAGTTCTTC.

Worth noting for this clonotype: The junction differs from germline at one of its ends, possibly a read error. The V call is TRBV6-5, the J call TRBJ2-4, with 7 nucleotides matching TRBD1. The CDR3 runs to 14 residues. In germline, CDR1 is MNHEY, CDR2 SVGAGI. CDR3 loop: CASSLKGAKIIQYF. The CDR3 bases are TGTGCCAGCAGTCTCAAGGGGGCCAAAATCATTCAGTACTTC.

With respect to this clonotype: At one of its ends the junction is not consistent with the germline gene, which may arise from a read error. The CDR3 here is CSVRVGTGRLADISTDTQYF. As DNA, the CDR3 is TGCAGTGTTAGAGTTGGCACGGGGAGACTAGCGGACATTAGCACAGATACGCAATATTTT. The J gene is TRBJ2-3, the V gene TRBV20-1; 9 bases are a match to TRBD2. CDR3 size: 20 residues. Germline V CDR1 and CDR2: DFQATT, SNEGSKA (reference sequence).

Comment on this clonotype: The junction shows a germline mismatch at one end, possibly a read error. The chain combines TRBV6-1 with TRBJ2-6, with no clear D. Germline-derived CDR1 and CDR2 are MNHNS and SASEGT. This CDR3 has 14 residues. The CDR3 DNA reads as TGTGTCAGCAGCCCGGTGGGTGGGGCCAACGTCCTGACTTTC. This codes for CVSSPVGGANVLTF.

A note on this clonotype: Germline is not matched at one junction end, which may reflect a read error. The genes are TRBV11-2 and TRBJ1-4; TRBD1 might be the D (6 bases). This CDR3 contains 15 residues. Germline assignment: CDR1 SGHAT and CDR2 FQNNGV. The CDR3: CANSLQTGRNEKLFF. For the CDR3, the DNA is TGTGCCAACAGTTTACAGACAGGACGTAATGAAAAACTATTTTTT.

About this clonotype itself: Because the CDR3 is missing its conserved closing phenylalanine or tryptophan, this is likely a read error. The chain joins TRBV6-1 to TRBJ1-2, with D possibly matching TRBD1 (6 bases). From germline, CDR1 is MNHNS and CDR2 SASEGT. The CDR3 is 14 residues long. CDR3 amino acids: CTSTTGGRNYGYTL. In nucleotides, the CDR3 is TGTACCAGCACGACCGGGGGCCGAAACTATGGCTACACCTTG.

J is TRBJ2-2 and V is TRBV4-2; a possible D gene is TRBD2 (6 bases). CDR1 LGHNA and CDR2 YNFKEQ come from the germline V gene. The length of the CDR3 is 17 residues. Trimming stripped 11 bases from V and 3 bases from J, with 25 bases between. CDR3 loop: CACNGLYSGDDTGELFF. The CDR3 DNA reads TGTGCCTGCAACGGCCTTTATTCGGGAGACGACACCGGGGAGCTGTTTTTT.

The chain carries TRBV29-1 and TRBJ2-1, with 7 bases aligning to TRBD2. Unmatched junction bases numbered 17, after V lost 6 bases and J lost 0 bases. This CDR3 has 18 amino acids. CDR1 and CDR2 (germline): SQVTM, ANQGSEA. This CDR3 reads CSVVEGGTSRISYNEQFF. The CDR3 DNA reads TGCAGCGTGGTGGAGGGAGGGACCAGTCGTATCTCCTACAATGAGCAGTTCTTC.

As for this clonotype: An end of the junction does not agree with germline; a read error may underlie this. This chain connects TRBV11-2 to TRBJ2-7, with a weak D call TRBD2 (6 bases). Germline values: CDR1 SGHAT, CDR2 FQNNGV. This CDR3 is 13 amino acids long. This CDR3 is CASSLTSYCEKYF. The CDR3 nucleotides read TGTGCCAGCAGCTTAACTAGCTATTGCGAGAAGTACTTC.

At least ten counts were recorded for this clonotype. The rearrangement joins TRBV12-3 or TRBV12-4 to TRBJ1-3; unclear D gene. This CDR3 is built from 16 residues. Trimming took off 5 bases at V and 0 bases at J, with 14 bases between the two ends. This chain's CDR3 is CASSPRRAGSGNTIYF. Written as DNA, the CDR3 is TGTGCCAGCAGTCCACGCCGCGCGGGCTCTGGAAACACCATATATTTT.

About this clonotype: Germline and junction disagree at one end, which may indicate a read error. The chain is built from TRBV4-1 and TRBJ2-2, with 8 bases matching TRBD2. This CDR3 comprises 17 residues. Germline values: CDR1 MGHRA, CDR2 YSYEKL. The CDR3 DNA is TGCGCAAGCAGCTACCCCATCACGGGGGGGGTCGATGGGGAGCTGTTTTTT. This translates into CASSYPITGGVDGELFF.

This clonotype was observed once. An end of the junction differs from the germline gene, which may be a read error. The chain joins TRBV6-1 to TRBJ1-5; 9 positions agree with TRBD1. CDR1 is MNHNS, CDR2 SASEGT, per germline. The CDR3 has 16 residues. CDR3 region: CASSSRQGESNQPQHF. CDR3 DNA sequence: TGTGCTAGCAGCAGTAGACAGGGGGAGAGCAATCAGCCCCAGCATTTT.

In its sample, this clonotype was seen once. The junction departs from germline at one end; a sequencing error may be responsible. The chain joins TRBV20-1 to TRBJ1-1; D not certain. This CDR3 spans 12 amino acids. Germline-derived CDR1 and CDR2 are DFQATT and SNEGSKA (reference sequence). The CDR3 DNA reads as TGCAGTACTAGCGGAGGGAACACTGAAGCTTTGTTT. Amino acid sequence: CSTSGGNTEALF.

A note on this clonotype: The junction does not match germline at one end; this may be a read error. This chain uses TRBV11-2 with TRBJ2-1, with D possibly matching TRBD1 (5 bases). The CDR3 is made up of 17 amino acids. Germline CDR1 SGHAT, CDR2 FQNNGV. The CDR3: CASSLVTAQSSYSEKFF. For the CDR3, the DNA is TGTGCCAGCAGCTTAGTGACAGCCCAAAGCTCCTACAGTGAGAAGTTCTTC.

This clonotype was detected only a few times. The chain is built from TRBV4-1 and TRBJ2-2; D uncertain. The length of the CDR3 is 12 residues. Germline loops: CDR1 MGHRA, CDR2 YSYEKL. V lost 3 bases, J lost 6 bases, and 5 bases lay in between. CDR3 residues: CASSHLSGELFF. The CDR3 DNA is TGCGCCAGCAGCCATTTATCCGGGGAGCTGTTTTTT.

The chain couples TRBV12-3 or TRBV12-4 to TRBJ2-7; D perhaps matches TRBD2 (5 bases). V shed 5 bases and J shed 13 bases, with 21 bases lying between them. The length of the CDR3 is 13 residues. The CDR3 DNA reads as TGTGCCAGCAGTCGGTATTGCGGGTACGACCAATACGTC. Translation: CASSRYCGYDQYV.

Comment on this clonotype: The junction departs from the called germline gene at one end, perhaps through a read error. The J gene is TRBJ2-1, the V gene TRBV4-1; D is undetermined. CDR1 is MGHRA and CDR2 is YSYEKL in the germline V gene. There are 16 residues in the CDR3. DNA of the CDR3: TGCGCCAGCAGCCAGAGAAGTCAGACGGTAATGAATGAGCACTTCTTC. As protein: CASSQRSQTVMNEHFF.

As for this clonotype: In this CDR3 the conserved last residue, phenylalanine or tryptophan, is missing, so a read error is likely. No DNA is shown, since the ends of the CDR3 on it are uncertain; the CDR3 is the one TCRdb lists. V and J are TRBV4-1 and TRBJ2-7. Germline V gives CDR1 MGHRA, CDR2 YSYEKL. The CDR3 spans 12 residues, counting both ends. CDR3 loop: CASSQVGNEHYL.

As to this clonotype: Sequence at one end of the junction differs from germline and may be a read error. V is TRBV29-1 and J is TRBJ2-5; perhaps D is TRBD1 or TRBD2 (5 bases each). Germline V lookup: CDR1 SQVTM, CDR2 ANQGSEA. The CDR3 is 13 amino acids. CDR3 DNA sequence: TGCAGCGTTGTGTGGGACGCCAGGGAGACCCAATACTTC. Its translation: CSVVWDARETQYF.

This clonotype was counted many times. This chain uses TRBV10-1 with TRBJ2-3; D may be TRBD2 (6 bases). Germline assignment: CDR1 WNHNN and CDR2 SYGVQD (reference sequence). Trimming shortened V by 5 bases and J by 3 bases, and 15 bases separated the two germline ends. The CDR3 totals 15 residues. CDR3 DNA sequence: TGCGCCAGCAGTCAGGCGGGACTCCCGACAGATACGCAGTATTTT. As protein: CASSQAGLPTDTQYF.

J is TRBJ2-1 and V is TRBV28; D is possibly TRBD2 (5 bases). Germline V CDR1 and CDR2: MDHEN, SYDVKM. The CDR3 runs to 16 residues. V was trimmed by 3 bases and J by 9 bases, leaving 21 bases between them. CDR3 loop: CASSFLLSSRRAEQFF. The CDR3 DNA reads as TGTGCCAGCAGTTTTTTGTTGTCTTCGCGGCGGGCTGAGCAGTTCTTC.

In the case of this clonotype: A junction boundary mismatches the germline segment, possibly from a read error. The rearrangement links TRBV6-2 or TRBV6-3 to TRBJ2-3; 7 bases line up with TRBD2. In germline, CDR1 is MNHEY, CDR2 SVGEGT. The length of the CDR3 is 15 residues. The CDR3 loop reads CVSNTALARADTQYF. For the CDR3, the DNA is TGTGTCAGCAATACTGCACTAGCGAGAGCAGATACGCAGTATTTT.

This clonotype was picked up a small number of times. Just one base apart from a much larger clone, this may be a read error. The V call is TRBV4-1, the J call TRBJ2-3; TRBD2 aligns across 14 bases. The CDR3 loop spans 18 amino acids. In germline, CDR1 is MGHRA, CDR2 YSYEKL. The CDR3 nucleotides read TGCGCCAGCAGCCGCCTTTCCGGGACTAGCGGGGGCACAGATGCGCAGTATTTT. Its protein is CASSRLSGTSGGTDAQYF.

Notes on this clonotype: This may be a read error: a much more frequent sequence differs by one nucleotide. The rearrangement joins TRBV12-3 or TRBV12-4 to TRBJ2-5, with D uncertain. The CDR3 totals 11 residues. CDR3 sequence (DNA): TGTGTCAGCAGTTTTCTGGAGACCCAGTACTTC. Encoded protein: CVSSFLETQYF.

As to this clonotype: The final CDR3 position lacks the conserved phenylalanine or tryptophan, pointing to a likely read error. CDR3 in amino acids: CATSLRHINYGYTL. CDR3 bases: TGTGCCACCAGTTTAAGACACATTAACTATGGCTACACCTTA. The chain carries TRBV12-3 or TRBV12-4 and TRBJ1-2, with D hard to call. The CDR3 sequence is 14 residues long.

A remark on this clonotype: The missing conserved phenylalanine or tryptophan at the end of this CDR3 makes a read error likely. The V call is TRBV7-9, the J call TRBJ2-1; D is unclear. This CDR3 is built from 14 residues. Trimming removed 4 bases from V and 4 bases from J, with 11 bases in between. Germline V lookup: CDR1 SEHNR, CDR2 FQNEAQ (reference sequence). The CDR3 region is CASSSVIMYNEQFL. The DNA of the CDR3 is TGTGCCAGCAGCTCGGTGATTATGTACAATGAGCAGTTCCTC.

Turning to this clonotype: This could be a read error, since a much larger clone is one nucleotide away. The chain employs TRBV6-2 or TRBV6-3 and TRBJ2-7; TRBD2 matches at 12 bases. From germline, CDR1 is MNHEY and CDR2 SVGEGT. The CDR3 sequence is 15 residues long. J lost 2 bases, V lost 4 bases, and 3 bases had no gene match. In DNA, the CDR3 is TGTGCCAGCAGTTTGCGACTAGCGGGAGCCTACGAGCAGTACGTC. This encodes CASSLRLAGAYEQYV.